What follows are 30 T cell receptor beta chains derived from one specimen sequenced in a study of molecular identifiers for immune sequencing clone quantification. Each CDR3 protein is one row after TCRdb ran MiXCR on the PCR reads. The sample gives more than 550,000 distinct CDR3 sequences, 25% of which show up once; roughly 0.83% is in the top ten. Sequencing used naive CD8+ T cells from blood, with Jurkat cell RNA spiked in. Subset noted: FACS-sorted CD8+CD4-CCR7+CD45RA+ naive T cells. The receptors derive from a human donor in good health. Some libraries in this study had Jurkat cell RNA spiked in.

This clonotype was recorded many times. The chain employs TRBV29-1 and TRBJ2-2; D ambiguous. The CDR3 has 14 amino acids. The V end lost 4 bases, the J end lost 0 bases, and 9 bases lay between the germline ends. Looked up from germline, CDR1 is SQVTM and CDR2 is ANQGSEA. Here the CDR3 DNA reads TGCAGCGTTGTTCGTGGGTCGAACACCGGGGAGCTGTTTTTT. As protein: CSVVRGSNTGELFF.

This clonotype was observed a few times. A much larger clone is a single base away; this may be a read error. This likely comes from a read error, as the CDR3 has no conserved phenylalanine or tryptophan at its end. The J gene is TRBJ1-1, the V gene TRBV28; D might be TRBD1 (5 bases). Germline V CDR1 and CDR2: MDHEN, SYDVKM. The CDR3 length is 14 residues. V was shortened by 0 bases and J by 7 bases, with 12 bases between the two germline ends. The CDR3 loop reads CASSLWNGQGEAFL. CDR3 nucleotides: TGTGCCAGCAGTTTATGGAACGGCCAGGGTGAAGCTTTCCTT.

This clonotype was recorded many times. V gene TRBV9 combines with J gene TRBJ2-5, with D possibly TRBD1 on 6 matching bases. The length of the CDR3 is 16 residues. Germline-derived CDR1 and CDR2 are SGDLS and YYNGEE. Deletions cut 5 bases from V and 0 bases from J, with 17 bases between. The CDR3 DNA reads TGTGCCAGCAGTGCTACAGGGCTGGGAAACCAAGAGACCCAGTACTTC. This gives the protein CASSATGLGNQETQYF. Full variable domain (outside the CDR3, taken from reference TRBV9 and TRBJ2-5): DSGVTQTPKHLITATGQRVTLRCSPRSGDLSVYWYQQSLDQGLQFLIQYYNGEERAKGNILERFSAQQFPDLHSELNLSSLELGDSALYFCASSATGLGNQETQYFGPGTRLLVL.

This clonotype appeared many times. The chain has TRBV12-3 or TRBV12-4 and TRBJ2-1; D not certain. The V and J ends lost 3 bases and 11 bases respectively, with 8 bases between them. The CDR3 is 11 amino acids. The CDR3 region has the DNA TGTGCCAGCAGTTTCGCGCGGAAGCAGTTCTTC. Its translation is CASSFARKQFF.

Many counts were recorded for this clonotype. This chain uses TRBV4-1 with TRBJ2-3, with no clear D. The V end was cut by 0 bases, the J end by 0 bases, with 10 bases between. The CDR3 covers 16 residues. Looked up from germline, CDR1 is MGHRA and CDR2 is YSYEKL. The CDR3 bases are TGCGCCAGCAGCCAAGAGGGCATACCTAGCACAGATACGCAGTATTTT. Amino acids: CASSQEGIPSTDTQYF.

Only one count was recorded for this clonotype. A much bigger clone sits one base away, suggesting this may be a read error. The rearrangement links TRBV7-2 to TRBJ2-3, with 7 nucleotides matching TRBD2. The ends lost 5 bases at V and 4 bases at J; junction bases unmatched: 12. Germline V CDR1 and CDR2: SGHTA, FQGNSA. The CDR3 has 16 residues. The CDR3 DNA reads as TGTACCAGCAGCCCACGTGTCGGCGGGAGCGCAGATACGCAGTATTTT. Translation gives CTSSPRVGGSADTQYF.

Concerning this clonotype: This could be a read error, since a much larger clone is one nucleotide away. The rearrangement uses TRBV6-5 and TRBJ1-1, with unresolved D. Germline V gene lookup returns CDR1 MNHEY and CDR2 SVGAGI. The V gene lost 6 bases and the J gene lost 4 bases, with 12 bases spanning the gap. The CDR3 is 13 amino acids. Here the CDR3 reads CASRPRPSTEAFF. CDR3 nucleotides: TGTGCCAGCAGACCTAGACCCTCCACTGAAGCTTTCTTT.

The J gene is TRBJ2-2, the V gene TRBV4-3; 9 nucleotides match TRBD1. J lost 3 bases, V lost 1 base, and 6 bases had no gene match. CDR1 and CDR2 (germline): LGHNA, YSLEER. The CDR3 spans 17 residues. In DNA, the CDR3 is TGCGCCAGCAGCCAAGCCCGCACAGGGGGCGACACCGGGGAGCTGTTTTTT. Translated, it gives CASSQARTGGDTGELFF.

Of note for this clonotype: This may arise from a read error, as a much more abundant clone is one base away. This chain joins TRBV6-2 or TRBV6-3 and TRBJ1-5; TRBD1 aligns across 11 bases. V was pared by 0 bases and J by 5 bases, with 6 bases of the junction left unmatched. CDR1 and CDR2 (germline): MNHEY, SVGEGT. CDR3 length: 17 amino acids. The CDR3 DNA sequence: TGTGCCAGCAGTTACTCCCGGGACAGGGGGTCGTATCAGCCCCAGCATTTT. This sequence encodes CASSYSRDRGSYQPQHF.

V is TRBV29-1 and J is TRBJ2-7, with a possible D match to TRBD1 (7 bases). The CDR3 covers 12 residues. Germline CDR1 and CDR2: SQVTM and ANQGSEA. The V gene lost 7 bases and the J gene lost 10 bases, with 20 bases spanning the gap. For the CDR3, the DNA is TGCAGCGCGGAGGGGGCGCGGAACGCACAGTACTTC. Translating it yields CSAEGARNAQYF.

This clonotype has ten or more counts. The rearrangement links TRBV29-1 to TRBJ2-3, with 10 positions matching TRBD2. V lost 1 base, J lost 2 bases, and 9 bases stayed unmatched. CDR1 SQVTM and CDR2 ANQGSEA come from the germline V gene. CDR3 length equals 17 residues. The CDR3 here is CSVEGGLAGVSTDTQYF. Here the CDR3 DNA reads TGCAGCGTTGAAGGGGGGCTAGCGGGAGTCTCCACAGATACGCAGTATTTT.

This clonotype occurred once. The rearrangement links TRBV21-1 to TRBJ2-7; the table's TRBD1 call for D was not verified on the DNA. TRBV21-1 is a pseudogene. The CDR3 is 12 amino acids. In DNA form, the CDR3 reads TGTGCCAGCAAAAAGGGGGGCTACGAGCAGTACTTC. Translated: CASKKGGYEQYF.

As concerns this clonotype: A read error may be the cause here, since a much bigger clone is one base away. The rearrangement uses TRBV29-1 and TRBJ2-7, with D possibly matching TRBD1 (5 bases). The DNA end favors TRBJ2-1, so the J call may be wrong. Germline CDR1 is SQVTM and CDR2 is ANQGSEA. This CDR3 has 13 residues. DNA of the CDR3: TGCAGCGTTGAAGCAACCCAGGGATACGAGCAGTTCTTC. Translating it yields CSVEATQGYEQFF.

This clonotype was counted ten times or more. This chain uses TRBV6-5 with TRBJ2-2; D gene unclear. Trimming took 1 base from V and 2 from J, leaving 8 bases between them. The CDR3 has 15 amino acids. Germline CDR1 and CDR2: MNHEY and SVGAGI. CDR3 sequence (DNA): TGTGCCAGCAGTTACTGGCAGGAAAACACCGGGGAGCTGTTTTTT. This sequence encodes CASSYWQENTGELFF.

V gene TRBV4-1 combines with J gene TRBJ2-1; D not certain. V lost 0 bases to trimming and J lost 4 bases, with 10 bases between them. Germline CDR1 and CDR2: MGHRA and YSYEKL. There are 15 residues in the CDR3. CDR3 residues: CASSQEVGRYNEQFF. The CDR3 DNA follows: TGCGCCAGCAGCCAAGAGGTGGGCAGATACAATGAGCAGTTCTTC.

In this sample, this clonotype turned up a few times. This chain joins TRBV4-1 and TRBJ2-2; 10 bases map to TRBD2. The CDR3 consists of 15 residues. In germline, CDR1 is MGHRA, CDR2 YSYEKL. Germline trimming cut 4 bases from V and 5 bases from J; bases unmatched to any gene: 4. CDR3 nucleotide sequence: TGCGCCAGCAGCCCTGGACTAGCGGCAACCGGGGAGCTGTTTTTT. It yields the protein CASSPGLAATGELFF.

Only a few counts were recorded for this clonotype. The V call is TRBV7-9, the J call TRBJ2-7; tentative D call: TRBD1 (5 bases). With 1 base removed from V and 2 bases from J, the gap between germline ends came to 9 bases. CDR1 is SEHNR, CDR2 FQNEAQ, per germline (reference sequence). CDR3 length: 14 residues. The CDR3 protein is CASSLDRRAYEQYF. CDR3 bases: TGTGCCAGCAGCTTAGATCGCAGGGCCTACGAGCAGTACTTC.

A word on this clonotype: The limits of the CDR3 on the DNA are not certain, so only TCRdb's listed CDR3 is given. J is TRBJ2-3 and V is TRBV7-5; the D call TRBD1 from the table was never checked on the DNA. TRBV7-5 is flagged as a pseudogene. The CDR3 contains 17 residues when both ends are counted. CDR3 sequence reads: CISVPEARDSSTDTQYF.

The chain has TRBV4-1 and TRBJ2-5, with TRBD2 matching 10 bases. The J segment lost 4 bases and the V segment lost 5 bases, leaving 7 bases of the junction unmatched. There are 15 residues in the CDR3. The germline V gene has CDR1 MGHRA and CDR2 YSYEKL. The CDR3 loop is CASSSAAGGLETQYF. In DNA, the CDR3 is TGCGCCAGCAGCTCGGCAGCGGGGGGGCTAGAGACCCAGTACTTC.

Of note for this clonotype: A much more abundant neighbour one base away suggests this may be a read error. The chain uses TRBV3-1 and TRBJ2-3, with TRBD1 matching 7 bases. V shed 4 bases, J shed 3 bases, and the junction held 7 bases outside the gene matches. CDR3 length: 15 residues. Per germline, CDR1 LGHDT and CDR2 YNNKEL (reference sequence). CDR3 DNA sequence: TGTGCCAGCAGCCTAACAGGGGTACTGACAGATACGCAGTATTTT. As protein: CASSLTGVLTDTQYF.

This chain uses TRBV27 with TRBJ2-1; D could derive from TRBD1 or TRBD2 (5 bases each). V was trimmed by 8 bases and J by 4 bases, leaving 18 bases between them. The CDR3 is 15 residues long. Germline CDR1 is MNHEY and CDR2 is SMNVEV (reference sequence). The DNA of the CDR3 is TGTGCCAGCTACAGGTATAGTTCGGGGTACAATGAGCAGTTCTTC. Amino acid sequence: CASYRYSSGYNEQFF.

The CDR3 DNA follows: TGTGCCAGCAGTTTAGTCGGGACACAGTCCTACGAGCAGTACTTC. The encoded protein is CASSLVGTQSYEQYF. The chain has TRBV27 and TRBJ2-7, with D tentatively TRBD1 (6 bases). CDR1 is MNHEY and CDR2 is SMNVEV in the germline V gene (reference sequence). The V end was cut by 2 bases, the J end by 1 base, with 12 bases between. CDR3 length equals 15 residues.

Notes on this clonotype: A read error may produce the germline difference seen at one junction end. V is TRBV5-1 and J is TRBJ2-7, with TRBD2 matching over 14 bases. Germline V gives CDR1 SGHRS, CDR2 YFSETQ. This CDR3 contains 16 residues. In DNA form, the CDR3 reads TGCGCCAGCAGCTTTGGACTAGCGGGAGGTACCTACGGGCAGTACTTC. Protein product: CASSFGLAGGTYGQYF.

Points on this clonotype: Possible read error: a much larger clone is one base away. The chain is built from TRBV7-2 and TRBJ2-1; TRBD2 is a possible D gene (6 bases). V dropped 4 bases and J dropped 2 bases, with 18 bases sitting between them. Germline values: CDR1 SGHTA, CDR2 FQGNSA. The CDR3 has 17 amino acids. In nucleotides, the CDR3 is TGTGCCAGCAGCTCAGACCGATCGGGAGTGCCCTACAATGAGCAGTTCTTC. Amino acids: CASSSDRSGVPYNEQFF.

The chain couples TRBV4-1 to TRBJ2-1; 8 bases are a match to TRBD2. CDR1 and CDR2 from the germline V gene are MGHRA and YSYEKL. The CDR3 runs to 14 residues. V trimming: 0 bases; J trimming: 14 bases; junction bases outside the gene matches: 9. CDR3 in amino acids: CASSQELAGPRKFF. As DNA, the CDR3 is TGCGCCAGCAGCCAAGAGCTAGCGGGTCCCCGGAAGTTCTTC.

J is TRBJ1-6 and V is TRBV13; D is ambiguous. Per germline, CDR1 PRHDT and CDR2 FYEKMQ (reference sequence). Trimming left V 5 bases short and J 9 bases short, with 20 bases between. The CDR3 contains 16 residues. The CDR3 reads CASSTGVTGTRSPLHF. Written as DNA, the CDR3 is TGTGCCAGCAGCACCGGGGTAACGGGAACGCGTTCACCCCTCCACTTT.

The gene calls are TRBV19 and TRBJ2-2; D possibly corresponds to TRBD2 (6 bases). Trimming pared 5 bases from V and 6 bases from J, leaving 16 bases between. The length of the CDR3 is 15 residues. Per germline, CDR1 LNHDA and CDR2 SQIVND (reference sequence). CDR3: CASSAGRAIAGELFF. As DNA, the CDR3 is TGTGCCAGTAGTGCGGGGCGGGCGATAGCCGGGGAGCTGTTTTTT. The full variable domain, with the rest looked up from reference TRBV19 and TRBJ2-2, is DGGITQSPKYLFRKEGQNVTLSCEQNLNHDAMYWYRQDPGQGLRLIYYSQIVNDFQKGDIAEGYSVSREKKESFPLTVTSAQKNPTAFYLCASSAGRAIAGELFFGEGSRLTVL.

In the case of this clonotype: A clone one base away is much larger, so this may be a read error. The J gene is TRBJ2-2, the V gene TRBV9; no reliable D call. V lost 5 bases, J lost 1 base, and 6 bases lay in between. This CDR3 has 13 residues. Germline V gene sequence: CDR1 SGDLS, CDR2 YYNGEE. CDR3 nucleotide sequence: TGTGCCAGCAGGGCCGAGAACACCGGGGAGCTGTTTTTT. Protein sequence: CASRAENTGELFF.

This clonotype was recorded at least ten times. V and J are TRBV3-1 and TRBJ2-6; D unresolved. CDR3 length equals 15 residues. Germline CDR1 and CDR2: LGHDT and YNNKEL (reference sequence). Trimming shortened V by 0 bases and J by 4 bases, and 7 bases separated the two germline ends. CDR3 nucleotide sequence: TGTGCCAGCAGCCAAGATTTCCCCGGGGCCAACGTCCTGACTTTC. It specifies CASSQDFPGANVLTF.

This sequence joins TRBV20-1 and TRBJ1-1; D uncertain. Germline values: CDR1 DFQATT, CDR2 SNEGSKA (reference sequence). The CDR3 spans 15 residues. Between the trimmed V and J ends, which lost 2 bases and 0 bases, there was a span of 13 bases. CDR3 nucleotide sequence: TGCAGTGCTAGAAATTTGCCGGTCATGAACACTGAAGCTTTCTTT. Translating gives CSARNLPVMNTEAFF.